The clone carrying this T cell receptor beta chain was detected only a few times. The target antigen is unknown. This record comes from a study of somatic mutations in cytotoxic T cells in rheumatoid arthritis. Study-level findings and limits: Between rheumatoid arthritis patients and age-matched healthy controls, CD8+ T-cell clonality showed no significant difference.

The junction had 5 bases not matched to a gene; V was cut back by 5 bases and J by 2 bases. Looked up from germline, CDR1 is SGHRS and CDR2 is YFSETQ. This CDR3 spans 14 amino acids. Method: immunoSEQ multiplex PCR; TCRdb's copy keeps in-frame clones and lacks some. The table records tens of thousands of clones, roughly four fifths of them present only once. The receptor comes from an adult with rheumatoid arthritis. V gene TRBV5-1 combines with J gene TRBJ1-1; TRBD1 agrees at 8 bases. Material: CD8+ T cells sorted from blood. DNA of the CDR3: TGCGCCAGCAGTTACGACAGGGGCAACACTGAAGCTTTCTTT. It codes for CASSYDRGNTEAFF.